Ten or more counts support the clone carrying this T cell receptor (beta chain). What it binds is not known. This record comes from a study of T-cell memory formation after mild COVID-19. This CDR3 contains 15 residues. Per germline, CDR1 LGHDT and CDR2 YNNKEL (reference sequence). With 0 bases removed from V and 3 bases from J, the gap between germline ends came to 10 bases. Notes on the study in general: The pre-infection memory compartment contained some responding clones, suggesting cross-reactive memory joined. Day 15 to 85 contracting clones showed balanced CD4/CD8; day 15 to 37 expanders favored CD4+.

The 5'RACE method, run with constant-segment primers, produced TCR alpha and TCR beta cDNA libraries (carrying sample barcodes and UMIs). TCRdb independently ran MiXCR on the 5' RACE reads; one entry per CDR3 protein. The table has about 560,000 distinct CDR3 sequences, roughly 20% seen once; the top ten hold around 8.4%. The genes are TRBV3-1 and TRBJ2-3; D unclear. The material sequenced was PBMCs or a T cell subset sorted from them (not recorded which). The clonotype comes from an adult woman who had mild COVID-19 (a few samples of this study predate the infection). Cell type and time point are not known. CDR3 sequence reads: CASSQDHGRTDTQYF. CDR3 bases: TGTGCCAGCAGCCAAGATCACGGAAGGACAGATACGCAGTATTTT.